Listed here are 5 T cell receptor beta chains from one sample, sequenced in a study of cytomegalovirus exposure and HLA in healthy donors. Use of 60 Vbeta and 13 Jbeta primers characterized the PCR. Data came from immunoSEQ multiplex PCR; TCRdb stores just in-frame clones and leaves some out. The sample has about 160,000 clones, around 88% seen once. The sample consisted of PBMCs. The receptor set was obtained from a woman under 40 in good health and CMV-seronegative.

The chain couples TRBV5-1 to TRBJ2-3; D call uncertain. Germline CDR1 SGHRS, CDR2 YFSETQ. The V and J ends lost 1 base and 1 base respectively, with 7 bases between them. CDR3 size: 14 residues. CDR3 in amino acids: CASSLSAGTDTQYF. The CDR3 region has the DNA TGCGCCAGCAGCTTGTCGGCGGGCACAGATACGCAGTATTTT.

The CDR3 here is CASSDNGQGRGYTF. The CDR3 bases are TGTGCCAGCAGTGACAATGGACAGGGACGGGGCTACACCTTC. V usage is TRBV6-4 and J usage is TRBJ1-2, with TRBD1 identical over 8 bases. Germline V gene data show CDR1 as MRHNA and CDR2 as SNTAGT. J lost 8 bases, V lost 2 bases, and 7 bases had no gene match. The CDR3 has 14 residues.

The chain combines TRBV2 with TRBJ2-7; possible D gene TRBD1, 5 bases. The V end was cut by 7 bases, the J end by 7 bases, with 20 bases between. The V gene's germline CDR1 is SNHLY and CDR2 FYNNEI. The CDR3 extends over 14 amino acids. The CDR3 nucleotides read TGTGCCAGCACTAATAGGCAGGGATGGAAGGAGCAGTACTTC. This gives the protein CASTNRQGWKEQYF.

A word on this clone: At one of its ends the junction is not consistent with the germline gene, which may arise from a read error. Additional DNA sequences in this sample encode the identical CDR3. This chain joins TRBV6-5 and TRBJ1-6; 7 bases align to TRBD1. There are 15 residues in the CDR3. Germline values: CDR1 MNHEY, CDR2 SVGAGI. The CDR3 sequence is CASSYTTGSNSPLHF. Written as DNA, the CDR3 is TGTGCCAGCAGTTACACGACAGGGTCTAATTCCCCCCTCCACTTT.

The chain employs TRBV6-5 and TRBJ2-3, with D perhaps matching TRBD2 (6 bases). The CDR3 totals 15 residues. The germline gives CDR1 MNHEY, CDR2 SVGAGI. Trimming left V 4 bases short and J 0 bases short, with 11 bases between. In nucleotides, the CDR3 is TGTGCCAGCAGTTGGGGCGGGATGAGCACAGATACGCAGTATTTT. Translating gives CASSWGGMSTDTQYF.